The clone carrying this T cell receptor beta chain was detected ten times or more. This specimen belongs to a study of T-cell memory formation after mild COVID-19. TCRdb reanalysed the 5' RACE reads using MiXCR and keeps one entry per CDR3 protein. The sample lists under 350,000 distinct CDR3 sequences; around 16% were seen once. This CDR3 is built from 15 residues. Germline CDR1 reads LGHDT; CDR2 reads YNNKEL (reference sequence). The V end was cut by 3 bases, the J end by 5 bases, with 17 bases between. The chain couples TRBV3-1 to TRBJ2-7, with D perhaps given as TRBD1 or TRBD2 (5 bases each). The sequencing input was PBMCs or a T cell subset sorted from them (not recorded which). This receptor was taken from a man younger than 35 who had mild COVID-19 (a few samples of this study predate the infection). Cell type and time point are not known. CDR3 in DNA: TGTGCCAGCAGCCAGGACGGGACCGCAGGCCACGAGCAGTACTTC. It is translated as CASSQDGTAGHEQYF.